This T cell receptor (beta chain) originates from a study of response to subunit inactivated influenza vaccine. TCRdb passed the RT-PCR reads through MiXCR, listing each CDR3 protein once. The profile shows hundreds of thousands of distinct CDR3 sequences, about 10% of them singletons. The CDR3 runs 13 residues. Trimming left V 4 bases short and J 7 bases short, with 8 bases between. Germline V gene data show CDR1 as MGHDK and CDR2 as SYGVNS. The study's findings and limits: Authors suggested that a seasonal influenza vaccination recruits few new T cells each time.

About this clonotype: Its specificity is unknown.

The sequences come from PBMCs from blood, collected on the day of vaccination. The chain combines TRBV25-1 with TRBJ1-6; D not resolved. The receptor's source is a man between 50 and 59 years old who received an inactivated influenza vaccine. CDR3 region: CASSAGWNSPLHF. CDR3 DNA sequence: TGTGCCAGCAGTGCGGGCTGGAATTCACCCCTCCACTTT.